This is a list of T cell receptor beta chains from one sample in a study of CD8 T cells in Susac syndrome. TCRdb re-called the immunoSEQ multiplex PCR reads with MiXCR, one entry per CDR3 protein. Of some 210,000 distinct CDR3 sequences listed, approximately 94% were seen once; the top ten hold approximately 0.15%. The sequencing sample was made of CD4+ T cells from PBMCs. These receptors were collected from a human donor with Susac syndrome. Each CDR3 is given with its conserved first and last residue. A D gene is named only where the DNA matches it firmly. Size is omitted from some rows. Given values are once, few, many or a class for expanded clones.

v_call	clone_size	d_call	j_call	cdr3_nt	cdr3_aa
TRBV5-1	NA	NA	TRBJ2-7	TGCGCCAGCAGCTTGGCCCGGCAGGGGCTGTCCTACGAGCAGTACTTC	CASSLARQGLSYEQYF
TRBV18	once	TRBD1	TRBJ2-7	TGTGCCAGCTCAGAGGACAGGGACATCTACGAGCAGTACTTC	CASSEDRDIYEQYF
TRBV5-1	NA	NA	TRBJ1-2	TGCGCCAGCAGCTTGGAGGGAGCGTGGGGCTACACCTTC	CASSLEGAWGYTF
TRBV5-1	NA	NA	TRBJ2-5	TGCGCCAGCGAGGTACAGCCGGGTCAAGAGACCCAGTACTTC	CASEVQPGQETQYF
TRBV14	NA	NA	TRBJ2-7	TGTGCCAGCAGCCAAGGGCTTAACTACGAGCAGTACTTC	CASSQGLNYEQYF
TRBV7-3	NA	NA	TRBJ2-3	TGTGCCAGCAGCTTACGGACCCCCAATACGCAGTATTTT	CASSLRTPNTQYF
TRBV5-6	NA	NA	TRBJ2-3	TGTGCCAGCAGCTTCATCGGGACGGAGAGCACAGATACGCAGTATTTT	CASSFIGTESTDTQYF
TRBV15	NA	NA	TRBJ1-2	TGTGCCACCAGCACAGGAATTATCGAGGGCTACACCTTC	CATSTGIIEGYTF
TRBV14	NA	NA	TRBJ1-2	TGTGCCAGCAGCCGGGGAAACTTCGCGTATGGCTACACCTTC	CASSRGNFAYGYTF
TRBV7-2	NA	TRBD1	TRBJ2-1	TGTGCCAGCAGCACAGCAGGGGGCCATTACAATGAGCAGTTCTTC	CASSTAGGHYNEQFF
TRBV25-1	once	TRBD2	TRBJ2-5	TGTGCCAGCAGTGCTACTAGCGGGGGGGGCGAGACCCAGTACTTC	CASSATSGGGETQYF
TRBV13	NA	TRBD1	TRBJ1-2	TGTGCCAGCAGGGAAGCCGGGACAGGGGTACGGAATGGCTACACCTTC	CASREAGTGVRNGYTF